The text below deals with one T cell receptor (beta chain). What it recognizes is unknown. Sequenced by immunoSEQ multiplex PCR; TCRdb stores in-frame clones only, minus some. The table records roughly 96,000 clones, roughly 90% of them present only once. Between the trimmed V and J ends, which lost 7 bases and 4 bases, there was a span of 16 bases. This CDR3 contains 14 residues. The germline V gene encodes CDR1 LNHNV and CDR2 YYDKDF (reference sequence). These data are taken from a study of T cell responses to AZD1222 COVID-19 vaccine. Study-wide results and caveats: Most donors were white British and more were female, and clonal diversity was possibly underestimated. CD4 TCRs linked to vaccination spanned spike, dominating at 160-218 and 743-854. Unmutated variant regions reportedly attract nearly half of all spike-specific TCRs.

Recipients boosted at about 4 weeks or about 12 weeks are pooled. The TCR originated in an adult who received the AZD1222 COVID-19 vaccine. The sequences come from peripheral blood, collected 28 days after the second AZD1222 dose. The chain links TRBV15 to TRBJ1-1; D unclear. The CDR3 sequence: CATTGGREGTEAFF. CDR3 sequence (DNA): TGTGCCACCACCGGCGGGAGGGAAGGCACTGAAGCTTTCTTT. The complete variable domain, with remaining parts taken from reference TRBV15 and TRBJ1-1, reads DAMVIQNPRYQVTQFGKPVTLSCSQTLNHNVMYWYQQKSSQAPKLLFHYYDKDFNNEADTPDNFQSRRPNTSFCFLDIRSPGLGDTAMYLCATTGGREGTEAFFGQGTRLTVV.